What follows are 13 T cell receptor beta chains derived from one specimen sequenced in a study of beta chain features in type 1 diabetes (dated by TCRdb to the late 2010s). The library relied on the immunoSEQ multiplex PCR assay. The entire amount of isolated RNA was reverse transcribed using the High Capacity cDNA Reverse Transcription Kit, so the sequenced TCRB transcripts were expressed ones. The source is immuneACCESS, and TCRdb retained only in-frame sequences with V and J called. Part of the clones is not carried over; for the studies checked, unresolved V genes explain less than half of this, and the remainder is unexplained. This sample is represented by about 350,000 clones; around 19% of them were singletons. The ten largest make up under 0.05% of the sample. Sample: naive CD4+ T cells from blood. This specimen's cell subset or site label, interpreted: true naive CD4+ T cells. The receptors stem from a woman under 30 in good health.

This clone has more than one count but fewer than ten. This chain uses TRBV7-2 with TRBJ1-5, with D hard to call. Looked up from germline, CDR1 is SGHTA and CDR2 is FQGNSA. The CDR3 is 12 residues long. V was shortened by 5 bases and J by 9 bases, with 11 bases between the two germline ends. The CDR3, as DNA: TGTGCCAGCAGCAGCGGCCCAACGCCCCAGCATTTT. This encodes CASSSGPTPQHF.

For this clone: This sample includes further DNA sequences coding for the same CDR3. This chain uses TRBV2 with TRBJ2-5; D is ambiguous. The V gene lost 6 bases and the J gene lost 1 base, with 3 bases spanning the gap. Germline loops: CDR1 SNHLY, CDR2 FYNNEI. This CDR3 spans 11 amino acids. CDR3 loop: CASRLQETQYF. The CDR3 DNA follows: TGTGCCAGCAGACTCCAAGAGACCCAGTACTTC.

The chain is built from TRBV20-1 and TRBJ1-1; D perhaps matches TRBD1 (5 bases). Per the germline V gene, CDR1 is DFQATT and CDR2 is SNEGSKA (reference sequence). Trimming removed 6 bases from V and 8 bases from J, with 13 bases in between. CDR3 size: 11 residues. The CDR3 here is CSAGWWGEAFF. The CDR3, as DNA: TGCAGTGCGGGGTGGTGGGGCGAAGCTTTCTTT.

V is TRBV4-1 and J is TRBJ2-5, with D possibly being TRBD2 (6 bases). The CDR3 extends over 16 amino acids. Looked up from germline, CDR1 is MGHRA and CDR2 is YSYEKL. The germline V and J ends were trimmed by 0 bases and 4 bases, with 15 bases remaining between them. This CDR3 is CASSQDDGGEGETQYF. CDR3 nucleotide sequence: TGCGCCAGCAGCCAAGATGACGGGGGTGAGGGAGAGACCCAGTACTTC.

This clone was recorded a few times. This chain connects TRBV29-1 to TRBJ2-3, with 7 bases aligning to TRBD1. Trimming removed 4 bases from V and 4 bases from J; junction bases left unmatched: 2. Germline assignment: CDR1 SQVTM and CDR2 ANQGSEA. This CDR3 has 12 residues. CDR3 in DNA: TGCAGCGTTGGGCAGGGGGCAGATACGCAGTATTTT. It yields the protein CSVGQGADTQYF.

The chain combines TRBV30 with TRBJ2-5; D remains ambiguous. The germline V gene encodes CDR1 GTSNPN and CDR2 SVGIG (reference sequence). The CDR3 contains 13 residues. V gave up 4 bases and J gave up 2 bases, with 11 bases separating them. The CDR3: CAWTRLSQETQYF. In DNA form, the CDR3 reads TGTGCCTGGACCCGGTTAAGTCAAGAGACCCAGTACTTC.

The V gene is TRBV29-1, the J gene TRBJ2-2; no clear D. V lost 7 bases to trimming and J lost 2 bases, with 5 bases between them. Germline assignment: CDR1 SQVTM and CDR2 ANQGSEA. This CDR3 is 11 amino acids long. The CDR3 region has the DNA TGCAGCGGACTCAACACCGGGGAGCTGTTTTTT. It yields the protein CSGLNTGELFF.

In this sample, this clone turned up a few times. V gene TRBV27 combines with J gene TRBJ1-6; 8 bases agree with TRBD1. CDR1 and CDR2 (germline): MNHEY, SMNVEV (reference sequence). Trimming cost V 5 bases and J 12 bases; bases outside gene matches: 9. This CDR3 contains 14 residues. The CDR3 loop is CASSPWDRRGPLHF. The CDR3, as DNA: TGTGCCAGCAGTCCCTGGGACAGGCGCGGACCCCTCCACTTT.

This rearrangement joins TRBV15 to TRBJ2-3; 9 bases map to TRBD1. CDR1 and CDR2 from the germline V gene are LNHNV and YYDKDF (reference sequence). Trimming at V came to 3 bases and at J to 3 bases, leaving 13 bases not matched to a gene. The length of the CDR3 is 18 residues. The CDR3, as DNA: TGTGCCACCAGCAGGGCCGCCGCAACAGGGGGCGCGACAGATACGCAGTATTTT. This encodes CATSRAAATGGATDTQYF.

The J gene is TRBJ2-1, the V gene TRBV27; D unclear. Germline V gene lookup returns CDR1 MNHEY and CDR2 SMNVEV (reference sequence). The CDR3 is 10 residues long. The V and J ends lost 8 bases and 7 bases respectively, with 6 bases between them. CDR3 coding DNA: TGTGCCAGCCCCCGGAATGAGCAGTTCTTC. Translating gives CASPRNEQFF.

This chain connects TRBV11-2 to TRBJ1-1; D not certain. V was trimmed by 5 bases and J by 5 bases, leaving 6 bases between them. The CDR3 consists of 11 residues. Germline V gives CDR1 SGHAT, CDR2 FQNNGV. CDR3 protein: CASSQDTEAFF. CDR3 bases: TGTGCCAGCAGCCAGGATACTGAAGCTTTCTTT.

The chain joins TRBV5-6 to TRBJ1-3, with D perhaps TRBD1 (5 bases). The germline V gene encodes CDR1 SGHDT and CDR2 YYEEEE. V shed 3 bases and J shed 0 bases, with 7 bases lying between them. The CDR3 extends over 14 amino acids. CDR3 loop: CASSWGDSGNTIYF. For the CDR3, the DNA is TGTGCCAGCAGCTGGGGGGACTCTGGAAACACCATATATTTT. The entire variable domain, with the rest obtained from reference TRBV5-6 and TRBJ1-3, is as follows: DAGVTQSPTHLIKTRGQQVTLRCSPKSGHDTVSWYQQALGQGPQFIFQYYEEEERQRGNFPDRFSGHQFPNYSSELNVNALLLGDSALYLCASSWGDSGNTIYFGEGSWLTVV.

This clone occurred a few times. The chain recombines TRBV5-4 with TRBJ2-5, with 13 bases that match TRBD2. There are 16 residues in the CDR3. Looked up from germline, CDR1 is SGHNT and CDR2 is YYREEE (reference sequence). The ends lost 4 bases at V and 4 bases at J; junction bases unmatched: 7. CDR3 nucleotide sequence: TGTGCCAGCAGCCTCCTCAGACTAGCGGGAGGAGAGACCCAGTACTTC. Translation: CASSLLRLAGGETQYF.